This T cell receptor (beta chain) was documented in a study of blood T cell repertoires in COVID-19. Method: immunoSEQ multiplex PCR; TCRdb's copy keeps in-frame clones and lacks some. The table has around 140,000 clones, more than 75% seen once. This clonotype was sampled from a man in his sixties who had recovered from COVID-19. Sequenced material: PBMCs or T cells enriched from blood (not recorded which).

The CDR3 nucleotides are TGTGCCAGCAGCTTCAGGGTTTCGGATACGCAGTATTTT. It yields the protein CASSFRVSDTQYF. This chain uses TRBV5-4 with TRBJ2-3, with D tentatively TRBD1 (5 bases). CDR3 length equals 13 residues. V dropped 2 bases and J dropped 6 bases, with 10 bases sitting between them. Germline loops: CDR1 SGHNT, CDR2 YYREEE (reference sequence).